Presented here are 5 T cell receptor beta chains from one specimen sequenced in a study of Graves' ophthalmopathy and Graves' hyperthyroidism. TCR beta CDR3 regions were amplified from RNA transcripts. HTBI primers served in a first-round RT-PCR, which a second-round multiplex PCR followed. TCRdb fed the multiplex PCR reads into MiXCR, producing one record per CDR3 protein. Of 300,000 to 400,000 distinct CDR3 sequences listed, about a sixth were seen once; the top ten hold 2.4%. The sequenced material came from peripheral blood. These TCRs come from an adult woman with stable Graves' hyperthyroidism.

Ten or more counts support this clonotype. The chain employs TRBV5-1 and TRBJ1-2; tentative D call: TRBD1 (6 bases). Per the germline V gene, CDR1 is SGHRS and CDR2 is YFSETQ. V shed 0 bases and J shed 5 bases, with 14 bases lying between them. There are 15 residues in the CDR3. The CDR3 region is CASSLDGGPTYGYTF. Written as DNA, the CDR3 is TGCGCCAGCAGCTTGGACGGGGGGCCGACGTATGGCTACACCTTC.

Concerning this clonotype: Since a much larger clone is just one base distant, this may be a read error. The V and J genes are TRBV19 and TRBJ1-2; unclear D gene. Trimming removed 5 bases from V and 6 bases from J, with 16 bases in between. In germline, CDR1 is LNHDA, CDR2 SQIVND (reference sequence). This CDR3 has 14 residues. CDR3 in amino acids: CASSRRQPNHGYTF. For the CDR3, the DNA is TGTGCCAGTAGTCGGCGGCAGCCGAACCATGGCTACACCTTC.

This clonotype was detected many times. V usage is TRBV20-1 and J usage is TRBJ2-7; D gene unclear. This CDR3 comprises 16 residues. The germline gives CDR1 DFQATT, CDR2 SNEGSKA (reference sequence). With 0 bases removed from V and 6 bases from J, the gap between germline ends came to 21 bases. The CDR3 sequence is CSARDLRSGPYFEQYF. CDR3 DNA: TGCAGTGCTAGAGATCTCAGGTCAGGTCCCTACTTCGAGCAGTACTTC.

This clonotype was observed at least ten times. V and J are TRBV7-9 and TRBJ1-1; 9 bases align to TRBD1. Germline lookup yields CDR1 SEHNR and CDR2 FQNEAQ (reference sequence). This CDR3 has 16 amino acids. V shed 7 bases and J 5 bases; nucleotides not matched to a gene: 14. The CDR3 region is CASNPNSDRGRTEAFF. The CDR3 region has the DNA TGTGCCAGCAACCCAAATTCGGACAGGGGAAGGACTGAAGCTTTCTTT.

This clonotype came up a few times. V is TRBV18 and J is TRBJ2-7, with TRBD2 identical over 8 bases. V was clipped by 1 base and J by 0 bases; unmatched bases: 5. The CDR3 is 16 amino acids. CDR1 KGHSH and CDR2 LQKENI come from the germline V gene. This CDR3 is CASSPLGGTSSYEQYF. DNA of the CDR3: TGTGCCAGCTCACCACTGGGGGGGACTAGCTCCTACGAGCAGTACTTC.